This passage covers 21 T cell receptor beta chains from one sample sequenced in a study of early T cells in non-severe SARS-CoV-2 infection. TCRdb used MiXCR to reprocess the 5' RACE reads, holding one entry per CDR3 protein. The sample has around 49,000 distinct CDR3 sequences, around 10% seen once. Sequencing was carried out using whole blood. These receptors all come from an adult who was a healthcare worker with PCR-confirmed SARS-CoV-2 infection or an uninfected control (not recorded which).

The V gene is TRBV7-2, the J gene TRBJ1-2; D remains unclear. The CDR3 is 13 residues long. Germline V gene sequence: CDR1 SGHTA, CDR2 FQGNSA. V lost 1 base and J lost 8, with 11 bases in between. The CDR3 DNA reads TGTGCCAGCAGCTTAGGTTCCAATCGCGGCTACACCTTC. It is translated as CASSLGSNRGYTF. Complete variable domain (other parts from reference TRBV7-2 and TRBJ1-2): GAGVSQSPSNKVTEKGKDVELRCDPISGHTALYWYRQSLGQGLEFLIYFQGNSAPDKSGLPSDRFSAERTGGSVSTLTIQRTQQEDSAVYLCASSLGSNRGYTFGSGTRLTVV.

This chain uses TRBV7-9 with TRBJ2-7; possibly TRBD1 for D (6 bases). Between the trimmed V and J ends, which lost 8 bases and 0 bases, there was a span of 14 bases. This CDR3 is 14 amino acids long. Germline CDR1 and CDR2: SEHNR and FQNEAQ (reference sequence). CDR3 sequence: CASLAGDTSYEQYF. In DNA, the CDR3 is TGTGCCAGCCTAGCCGGGGACACCTCCTACGAGCAGTACTTC.

This clonotype has a count of ten or more. This chain links TRBV6-6 with TRBJ2-7; 8 bases agree with TRBD2. The CDR3 loop spans 14 amino acids. The ends lost 6 bases at V and 6 bases at J; junction bases unmatched: 10. Germline-derived CDR1 and CDR2 are MNHNY and SVGAGI (reference sequence). For the CDR3, the DNA is TGTGCCAGCAGCGTACTAGCGGTCTCCGGCGAGCAGTACTTC. Translating it yields CASSVLAVSGEQYF.

There are a few counts of this clonotype. The chain has TRBV20-1 and TRBJ1-6; the D is unclear. The CDR3 is made up of 19 amino acids. Trimming pared 3 bases from V and 8 bases from J, leaving 29 bases between. The V gene's germline CDR1 is DFQATT and CDR2 SNEGSKA (reference sequence). For the CDR3, the DNA is TGCAGTGCTAGCCTCCGGGTAGAGGGCCTTCCTCGGGAGGATTCACCCCTCCACTTT. Its protein is CSASLRVEGLPREDSPLHF.

This clonotype was recorded many times. V usage is TRBV28 and J usage is TRBJ2-7; D call uncertain. The CDR3 loop spans 13 amino acids. Trimming stripped 4 bases from V and 10 bases from J, with 17 bases between. Germline V lookup: CDR1 MDHEN, CDR2 SYDVKM. The CDR3 region is CASSYGVVIDQYF. In DNA form, the CDR3 reads TGTGCCAGCAGTTATGGGGTGGTTATCGACCAGTACTTC. Together with reference TRBV28 and TRBJ2-7, the CDR3 gives the full variable domain: DVKVTQSSRYLVKRTGEKVFLECVQDMDHENMFWYRQDPGLGLRLIYFSYDVKMKEKGDIPEGYSVSREKKERFSLILESASTNQTSMYLCASSYGVVIDQYFGPGTRLTVT.

This clonotype appeared many times. The rearrangement uses TRBV20-1 and TRBJ2-1; no clear D gene. The CDR3 covers 14 residues. The germline CDR1 and CDR2 sequences are DFQATT and SNEGSKA (reference sequence). V was pared by 3 bases and J by 4 bases, with 13 bases between. In DNA, the CDR3 is TGCAGTGCTAGCCCCGAGTGGAGTTACAATGAGCAGTTCTTC. Its translation is CSASPEWSYNEQFF.

This clonotype was seen only a few times. V is TRBV5-1 and J is TRBJ2-1; 7 bases fit TRBD2. The J segment lost 6 bases and the V segment lost 0 bases, leaving 0 bases of the junction unmatched. Germline-derived CDR1 and CDR2 are SGHRS and YFSETQ. CDR3 length: 13 amino acids. CDR3 coding DNA: TGCGCCAGCAGCTTGGGACTAGCCAATGAGCAGTTCTTC. Protein product: CASSLGLANEQFF. Based on the CDR3 plus reference TRBV5-1 and TRBJ2-1, the full variable domain is KAGVTQTPRYLIKTRGQQVTLSCSPISGHRSVSWYQQTPGQGLQFLFEYFSETQRNKGNFPGRFSGRQFSNSRSEMNVSTLELGDSALYLCASSLGLANEQFFGPGTRLTVL.

With regard to this clonotype: The junction and the germline gene differ at one end; a read error may be behind it. The chain carries TRBV12-3 or TRBV12-4 and TRBJ1-3; D is possibly TRBD1 (5 bases). This CDR3 is built from 11 residues. The CDR3 sequence is CASSLLGDFNF. The CDR3 bases are TGTGCCAGCAGTTTACTCGGGGACTTCAATTTT.

This clonotype was detected many times. The V and J genes are TRBV7-9 and TRBJ2-7; possibly TRBD1 for D (6 bases). Germline CDR1 is SEHNR and CDR2 is FQNEAQ (reference sequence). The CDR3 runs 17 residues. The V end was cut by 4 bases, the J end by 0 bases, with 19 bases between. The CDR3 DNA reads as TGTGCCAGCAGCTCAGGACAGAAAAGAGTAAGCTCCTACGAGCAGTACTTC. Amino acids: CASSSGQKRVSSYEQYF.

This clonotype was detected a few times. The gene calls are TRBV7-2 and TRBJ2-1, with D perhaps matching TRBD1 (5 bases). Germline values: CDR1 SGHTA, CDR2 FQGNSA. CDR3 size: 16 residues. V was trimmed by 5 bases and J by 2 bases, leaving 16 bases between them. As DNA, the CDR3 is TGTGCCAGCAGCCCAAGTGGGGCGAGGACCTACAATGAGCAGTTCTTC. It specifies CASSPSGARTYNEQFF.

This chain joins TRBV30 and TRBJ2-7; D gene unclear. Germline V gene lookup returns CDR1 GTSNPN and CDR2 SVGIG (reference sequence). The CDR3 spans 11 residues. V dropped 0 bases and J dropped 3 bases, with 3 bases sitting between them. The CDR3 region has the DNA TGTGCCTGGAGTGTAGACTACGAGCAGTACTTC. Translated, it gives CAWSVDYEQYF.

This clonotype was detected a few times. The chain's CDR3 is CASSSKMDTQYF. Written as DNA, the CDR3 is TGTGCCAGCAGTTCAAAAATGGATACGCAGTATTTT. The genes are TRBV28 and TRBJ2-3; D is ambiguous. The germline V gene has CDR1 MDHEN and CDR2 SYDVKM. The germline V and J ends were trimmed by 4 bases and 6 bases, with 8 bases remaining between them. This CDR3 is 12 amino acids long.

The CDR3 protein is CASLSWGPQNIQYF. CDR3 DNA sequence: TGTGCCAGCCTCTCGTGGGGGCCACAAAACATTCAGTACTTC. This chain joins TRBV5-6 and TRBJ2-4; D is perhaps TRBD1 (6 bases). Trimming removed 7 bases from V and 5 bases from J, with 16 bases in between. The V gene's germline CDR1 is SGHDT and CDR2 YYEEEE. CDR3 length equals 14 residues.

The table lists this clonotype with many counts. This chain links TRBV12-3 or TRBV12-4 with TRBJ1-2; no clear D. This CDR3 contains 13 residues. Trimming took 2 bases from V and 8 from J, leaving 12 bases between them. The CDR3 nucleotides read TGTGCCAGCAGTTTAAGGTTCGGGGAAGGCTACACCTTC. Its protein is CASSLRFGEGYTF.

At least ten counts were recorded for this clonotype. The chain employs TRBV7-7 and TRBJ2-2; 8 nucleotides match TRBD2. Trimming cost V 0 bases and J 5 bases; bases outside gene matches: 5. Germline V gene data show CDR1 as SSHAT and CDR2 as FNYEAQ (reference sequence). The CDR3 extends over 16 amino acids. Written as DNA, the CDR3 is TGTGCCAGCAGCTTAGCTAGCGGGATGAGGACCGGGGAGCTGTTTTTT. Its translation is CASSLASGMRTGELFF.

This clonotype was recorded a few times. This rearrangement joins TRBV20-1 to TRBJ2-7; D is ambiguous. CDR1 is DFQATT, CDR2 SNEGSKA, per germline (reference sequence). The ends were cut back, 3 bases at V and 3 bases at J, with 12 bases in the middle. CDR3 length: 13 amino acids. Here the CDR3 DNA reads TGCAGTGCTAGTTCCGGTCCGTACTACGAGCAGTACTTC. Translated, it gives CSASSGPYYEQYF.

This clonotype has more than one count but fewer than ten. CDR3 amino acids: CASSLGRAEDTQYF. The CDR3 DNA is TGCGCCAGCAGCTTGGGCAGGGCGGAAGATACGCAGTATTTT. This chain joins TRBV5-1 and TRBJ2-3, with D possibly TRBD1 on 5 matching bases. V lost 0 bases to trimming and J lost 5 bases, with 10 bases between them. Germline CDR1 is SGHRS and CDR2 is YFSETQ. The CDR3 runs to 14 residues. The full variable domain, its missing parts supplied by reference TRBV5-1 and TRBJ2-3, is KAGVTQTPRYLIKTRGQQVTLSCSPISGHRSVSWYQQTPGQGLQFLFEYFSETQRNKGNFPGRFSGRQFSNSRSEMNVSTLELGDSALYLCASSLGRAEDTQYFGPGTRLTVL.

There are a few counts of this clonotype. The rearrangement uses TRBV5-5 and TRBJ1-2; a possible D gene is TRBD1 (5 bases). The germline V and J ends were trimmed by 0 bases and 6 bases, with 15 bases remaining between them. CDR1 is SGHKS and CDR2 is YYEKEE in the germline V gene (reference sequence). The length of the CDR3 is 15 residues. The chain's CDR3 is CASSLAPRGGDGYTF. CDR3 in DNA: TGTGCCAGCAGCTTGGCCCCCCGAGGAGGGGATGGCTACACCTTC.

The V gene is TRBV10-3, the J gene TRBJ2-6; no reliable D call. The V and J ends lost 6 bases and 4 bases respectively, with 4 bases between them. The germline CDR1 and CDR2 sequences are ENHRY and SYGVKD. This CDR3 region has 12 residues. In DNA, the CDR3 is TGTGCCATCAGCGAAGGGGCCAACGTCCTGACTTTC. This encodes CAISEGANVLTF.

This clonotype came up many times. The rearrangement uses TRBV28 and TRBJ2-7; D may be TRBD2 (6 bases). CDR1 is MDHEN and CDR2 is SYDVKM in the germline V gene. The CDR3 is made up of 16 amino acids. V was clipped by 2 bases and J by 4 bases, with 18 bases between them. The CDR3, as DNA: TGTGCCAGCAGTTTAGCGGTTGGGCGGGACCGGTACGAGCAGTACTTC. Its translation: CASSLAVGRDRYEQYF.

This clonotype was counted only a few times. The V gene is TRBV5-4, the J gene TRBJ2-7, with TRBD2 matching over 8 bases. This CDR3 has 14 residues. V shed 3 bases and J 5 bases; nucleotides not matched to a gene: 7. Germline V lookup: CDR1 SGHNT, CDR2 YYREEE (reference sequence). The CDR3 DNA reads TGTGCCAGCAGCTCTCAGCGGGAGTCGAACGAGCAGTACTTC. Protein: CASSSQRESNEQYF.